The following is a T cell receptor beta chain sequence with its context. Its specificity is unknown. The CDR3 covers 14 residues. V was pared by 4 bases and J by 2 bases, with 11 bases between. The germline gives CDR1 SGHVS, CDR2 FNYEAQ. Stated treatment: approximately 18 received Ad26.COV2.S at low or high dose, single or two shots; roughly 5 received placebo; per-sample allocation not given. Material that was analyzed had been drawn on day 63 after the first vaccine or placebo injection. At a Boston site, the person donating was an adult of 18-55 years. This sample was taken from a study of Ad26.COV2.S vaccination and SARS-CoV-2 variants. For the study at large: The donor belonged to the COV1001 Ad26.COV2.S trial arm. Administration of Ad26.COV2.S was intramuscular, either once or twice 56 days apart. Study findings and constraints: There was reportedly substantial breadth in spike-specific CD8+ and CD4+ T cell responses after vaccination.

Using immunoSEQ multiplex PCR, the repertoire was profiled, and TCRdb retains in-frame clones only, with some absent. The sample includes around 300,000 clones, about 90% of them seen just once. This TCR derives from a person between 18 and 60 years old who received the Ad26.COV2.S COVID-19 vaccine or a placebo. The starting material was peripheral blood, obtained in a trial of Ad26.COV2.S vaccine versus placebo. The chain has TRBV7-6 and TRBJ2-5; unclear D gene. The CDR3 bases are TGTGCCAGCAGCTCACTTCAGCTACAAGAGACCCAGTACTTC. It encodes CASSSLQLQETQYF.